This T cell receptor beta chain was sequenced during a study of sequential checkpoint blockade in melanoma. Overall study context: Both treatment sequences were followed by maintenance nivolumab.

Treatment denoted: randomized to nivolumab then ipilimumab (arm A) or the reverse (arm B). No patient had prior DNA-damaging chemotherapy. PBMC sorting kept live CD3+CD8+ cells without CD19 or CD56. CDR1 is SEHNR, CDR2 FQNEAQ, per germline (reference sequence). The CDR3 has 14 amino acids. Trimming cost V 5 bases and J 6 bases; bases outside gene matches: 8. Assay used: immunoSEQ multiplex PCR; TCRdb lists only in-frame clones, some missing. The data hold under 9,500 clones, with about 57% observed a single time. The receptor was derived from a human donor with melanoma. The source material was CD8+ T cells sorted from blood (inferred from file names), sampled from a patient given nivolumab and ipilimumab in sequence. The chain recombines TRBV7-9 with TRBJ2-7, with 9 nucleotides matching TRBD1. In DNA, the CDR3 is TGTGCCAGCAGCAGGGGACAGGGAAGGGGCGAGCAGTACTTC. Its protein is CASSRGQGRGEQYF. The complete variable domain, with remaining parts taken from reference TRBV7-9 and TRBJ2-7, reads DTGVSQNPRHKITKRGQNVTFRCDPISEHNRLYWYRQTLGQGPEFLTYFQNEAQLEKSRLLSDRFSAERPKGSFSTLEIQRTEQGDSAMYLCASSRGQGRGEQYFGPGTRLTVT.